These 21 T cell receptor beta chains came from one sample sequenced in a study of cytomegalovirus exposure and HLA in healthy donors. The PCR employed 60 Vbeta primers together with 13 Jbeta primers. Generated by immunoSEQ multiplex PCR, the TCRdb table keeps only in-frame clones and is missing some. The table shows approximately 130,000 clones, with about four fifths occurring only once. The sequenced sample consisted of PBMCs. The receptors were gathered from a woman between 18 and 29 years old in good health and CMV-seronegative.

The chain links TRBV7-2 to TRBJ2-3, with a weak D call TRBD2 (6 bases). V was trimmed by 3 bases and J by 3 bases, leaving 10 bases between them. CDR1 is SGHTA and CDR2 is FQGNSA in the germline V gene. The CDR3 is made up of 14 amino acids. In nucleotides, the CDR3 is TGTGCCAGCAGCTTCGTCGCGGGGACAGATACGCAGTATTTT. It translates to CASSFVAGTDTQYF.

The genes are TRBV5-4 and TRBJ1-1, with a tentative D call TRBD1 (6 bases). The CDR3 is made up of 15 amino acids. With 4 bases removed from V and 1 base from J, the gap between germline ends came to 14 bases. Germline-derived CDR1 and CDR2 are SGHNT and YYREEE (reference sequence). The CDR3 reads CASSPSGVANTEAFF. The CDR3 coding sequence is TGTGCCAGCAGCCCCTCAGGGGTTGCGAACACTGAAGCTTTCTTT.

As to this clone: Other DNA sequences of this sample code for an identical CDR3. V usage is TRBV6-5 and J usage is TRBJ2-7; 7 bases line up with TRBD1. There are 15 residues in the CDR3. Losses at the gene ends were 0 bases for V and 3 bases for J; bases not matched to a gene: 5. From germline, CDR1 is MNHEY and CDR2 SVGAGI. Here the CDR3 reads CASSYSWDSLYEQYF. The CDR3, as DNA: TGTGCCAGCAGTTACTCGTGGGACAGCCTCTACGAGCAGTACTTC.

The chain employs TRBV7-8 and TRBJ1-2; D ambiguous. V was shortened by 1 base and J by 3 bases, with 15 bases between the two germline ends. Germline CDR1 reads SGHVS; CDR2 reads FQNEAQ. The CDR3 extends over 16 amino acids. CDR3 sequence: CASSLDRGTEHYGYTF. CDR3 sequence (DNA): TGTGCCAGCAGCTTAGATCGGGGAACCGAACACTATGGCTACACCTTC.

V is TRBV11-2 and J is TRBJ2-1; a weak D match, TRBD2 (6 bases). This CDR3 comprises 16 residues. V lost 5 bases and J lost 7, with 21 bases in between. The V gene's germline CDR1 is SGHAT and CDR2 FQNNGV. This CDR3 is CASSPGDSRRVNEQFF. The CDR3 DNA sequence: TGTGCCAGCAGCCCGGGGGACTCCCGGAGAGTGAATGAGCAGTTCTTC.

The chain joins TRBV10-3 to TRBJ2-7; D might be TRBD2 (5 bases). Germline-derived CDR1 and CDR2 are ENHRY and SYGVKD. V shed 10 bases and J shed 5 bases, with 15 bases lying between them. The CDR3 loop spans 12 amino acids. Written as DNA, the CDR3 is TGTGCCACTAAACCCCCGGGAAACGAGCAGTACTTC. This translates into CATKPPGNEQYF.

The chain carries TRBV6-4 and TRBJ2-2, with D possibly matching TRBD2 (5 bases). The CDR3 contains 12 residues. The germline CDR1 and CDR2 sequences are MRHNA and SNTAGT. V was cut by 4 bases and J by 6 bases, with 6 bases left in between. The chain's CDR3 is CASSGGSGELFF. CDR3 sequence (DNA): TGTGCCAGCAGTGGAGGGTCCGGGGAGCTGTTTTTT.

The chain carries TRBV6-5 and TRBJ1-5, with TRBD1 matching 7 bases. The CDR3 has 15 residues. The ends lost 6 bases at V and 0 bases at J; junction bases unmatched: 5. Germline CDR1 is MNHEY and CDR2 is SVGAGI. The CDR3 here is CASRPTGSSNQPQHF. CDR3 DNA sequence: TGTGCCAGCAGGCCGACAGGGTCTAGCAATCAGCCCCAGCATTTT.

V and J are TRBV19 and TRBJ1-5; D is ambiguous. The CDR3 totals 13 residues. Trimming took off 7 bases at V and 5 bases at J, with 12 bases between the two ends. Looked up from germline, CDR1 is LNHDA and CDR2 is SQIVND (reference sequence). Written as DNA, the CDR3 is TGTGCCAGTATCAGCGGGCGAGATCAGCCCCAGCATTTT. Residues: CASISGRDQPQHF.

This chain joins TRBV2 and TRBJ1-2; 7 bases match TRBD1. V lost 7 bases to trimming and J lost 0 bases; unmatched junction nucleotides: 5. Germline CDR1 reads SNHLY; CDR2 reads FYNNEI. This CDR3 region has 14 residues. The CDR3 loop is CASKETGTNYGYTF. The CDR3 DNA reads as TGTGCCAGCAAAGAGACAGGGACTAACTATGGCTACACCTTC.

The rearrangement uses TRBV11-3 and TRBJ2-2; TRBD2 might be the D (6 bases). Germline CDR1 is SGHNT and CDR2 is YENEEA. V lost 1 base and J lost 4, with 7 bases in between. The CDR3 is made up of 14 amino acids. The DNA for the CDR3 is TGTGCCAGCAGCTTAGTGCGGGGCACCGGGGAGCTGTTTTTT. Translating gives CASSLVRGTGELFF.

The V and J genes are TRBV4-1 and TRBJ1-5; D is unclear. Germline V CDR1 and CDR2: MGHRA, YSYEKL. The germline V and J ends were trimmed by 3 bases and 1 base, with 16 bases remaining between them. The CDR3 runs to 17 residues. The chain's CDR3 is CASSHHQDWVSNQPQHF. The CDR3 DNA follows: TGCGCCAGCAGCCACCATCAGGATTGGGTAAGCAATCAGCCCCAGCATTTT.

This clone was picked up one time. The chain recombines TRBV29-1 with TRBJ2-1; D might be TRBD1 (5 bases). V lost 0 bases, J lost 0 bases, and 9 bases lay in between. The CDR3 covers 15 residues. CDR1 is SQVTM and CDR2 is ANQGSEA in the germline V gene. The CDR3, as DNA: TGCAGCGTTGAAGAACAGGCAAGCTCCTACAATGAGCAGTTCTTC. Translation gives CSVEEQASSYNEQFF.

The table lists this clone with a count of one. This chain links TRBV9 with TRBJ1-6; the match to TRBD1 covers 10 bases. CDR3 length: 16 amino acids. Germline V gene sequence: CDR1 SGDLS, CDR2 YYNGEE. V trimming: 3 bases; J trimming: 6 bases; junction bases outside the gene matches: 6. CDR3 region: CASSEGQGLGNSPLHF. In DNA, the CDR3 is TGTGCCAGCAGCGAGGGACAGGGGCTAGGTAATTCACCCCTCCACTTT.

The CDR3 sequence: CASSEQGSSYNEQFF. As DNA, the CDR3 is TGTGCCAGCAGTGAACAGGGTAGCTCCTACAATGAGCAGTTCTTC. The chain is built from TRBV6-1 and TRBJ2-1, with a tentative D call TRBD1 (5 bases). CDR1 and CDR2 (germline): MNHNS, SASEGT. The V gene lost 2 bases and the J gene lost 0 bases, with 8 bases spanning the gap. CDR3 length equals 15 residues.

This clone has a handful of counts. V is TRBV30 and J is TRBJ2-7; 8 bases are shared with TRBD1. Germline values: CDR1 GTSNPN, CDR2 SVGIG (reference sequence). With V trimmed by 2 bases and J by 1 base, 7 bases remained unmatched. The CDR3 totals 15 residues. The CDR3 sequence is CAWSLDRAGSYEQYF. The CDR3 DNA follows: TGTGCCTGGAGTCTGGACAGGGCAGGATCCTACGAGCAGTACTTC.

J is TRBJ1-6 and V is TRBV7-8; D gene ambiguous. From germline, CDR1 is SGHVS and CDR2 FQNEAQ. Deletions cut 1 base from V and 5 bases from J, with 6 bases between. The CDR3 is 14 amino acids. The CDR3 region is CASSLGSDNSPLHF. The CDR3, as DNA: TGTGCCAGCAGCTTAGGTTCAGATAATTCACCCCTCCACTTT.

V and J are TRBV25-1 and TRBJ2-1; 7 nucleotides align to TRBD2. In germline, CDR1 is MGHDK, CDR2 SYGVNS. Trimming took 7 bases from V and 3 from J; bases not matched to a gene: 9. The CDR3 consists of 15 residues. CDR3 coding DNA: TGTGCCAGCACAAGGGCTAGCGGCGTCTACAATGAGCAGTTCTTC. The encoded protein is CASTRASGVYNEQFF.

This chain connects TRBV6-1 to TRBJ1-2; no definite D call. Trimming pared 8 bases from V and 3 bases from J, leaving 13 bases between. This CDR3 is built from 13 residues. From germline, CDR1 is MNHNS and CDR2 SASEGT. In nucleotides, the CDR3 is TGTGCCAGCTCGGTAGCCGGGGACTATGGCTACACCTTC. It translates to CASSVAGDYGYTF.

The chain couples TRBV13 to TRBJ2-3; 10 bases align to TRBD2. V lost 4 bases to trimming and J lost 7 bases; unmatched junction nucleotides: 11. This CDR3 comprises 16 residues. The germline V gene encodes CDR1 PRHDT and CDR2 FYEKMQ (reference sequence). CDR3 loop: CASSSPGTSAYHTQYF. The CDR3, as DNA: TGTGCCAGCAGCTCCCCCGGGACTAGCGCGTATCATACGCAGTATTTT.

V usage is TRBV7-8 and J usage is TRBJ1-1; D not certain. The V gene's germline CDR1 is SGHVS and CDR2 FQNEAQ. The CDR3 runs 15 residues. The V end was cut by 1 base, the J end by 1 base, with 10 bases between. CDR3 DNA sequence: TGTGCCAGCAGCTTAGTTGGCAGATCGAACACTGAAGCTTTCTTT. Amino acid sequence: CASSLVGRSNTEAFF.